In its sample, the clone carrying this T cell receptor (beta chain) was seen a few times. The antigen is not known. The data were taken from a study of Ad26.COV2.S vaccination and SARS-CoV-2 variants. Study-level information: Dosing was one shot or two shots 56 days apart. The study, taken as a whole, reports: For non-spike TCRs, breadth in vaccine recipients resembled that in placebo recipients. People given the vaccine had a wider spike-specific TCR breadth than placebo recipients did.

The treatment was: some 19 received Ad26.COV2.S at low or high dose, single or two shots; 5 received placebo; per-sample allocation not given. At day 63 after the first vaccine or placebo injection, samples were drawn. Ad26.COV2.S expressed prefusion-stabilized spike from the original Wuhan strain. Deletions cut 9 bases from V and 7 bases from J, with 15 bases between. Germline V gene data show CDR1 as SNHLY and CDR2 as FYNNEI. The CDR3 loop spans 12 amino acids. Only in-frame clones appear in the TCRdb table, and some are missing; sequencing was by immunoSEQ multiplex PCR. The sample includes about 320,000 clones, just under 85% of them seen just once.

The genes are TRBV2 and TRBJ1-2; tentative D call: TRBD1 (6 bases). This receptor was obtained from a person aged 18-60 years who received the Ad26.COV2.S COVID-19 vaccine or a placebo. The material sequenced was peripheral blood, taken in a trial of Ad26.COV2.S vaccine versus placebo. The CDR3 sequence: CARRNGGGGYTF. The CDR3 nucleotides read TGTGCCAGAAGAAACGGAGGGGGTGGCTACACCTTC.